Below, one TCR beta chain is given with its context. Its target antigen remains unknown. No base-level quality is on record; no much larger clone is a single base apart. This record belongs to a study of shared clonotypes between healthy human individuals (dated by TCRdb to about 2020). About the study as a whole: The cohort comprised two women and a few men aged 18 to 49 years. For each donor, CD4 naive and CD4 memory were each run on three plates, CD8 naive on two plates, and CD8 memory on one plate. The study deeply sequenced blood TCR repertoires of about 5 healthy adults to estimate repertoire size and the extent of clonotype sharing between individuals. Different laboratories and diverse techniques were used to prepare libraries and sequence TCR repertoires, to increase sequencing depth and limit assay-specific biases. Leukapheresis yielded between about 0.85 and 9 billion PBMCs per donor.

CD8 naive samples consisted of CD45RO-negative cells that were positively selected for CCR7, yielding a CD45RA+CCR7+ population without TemRA cells. The donors were healthy, HIV-negative adults who had no recently reported acute infections or vaccinations. Only Caucasian adults living in Nashville, Tennessee, USA were represented among the donors. Blood was collected by leukapheresis, and PBMCs were isolated by Ficoll-Histopaque density gradient centrifugation and then cryopreserved in liquid nitrogen vapor phase. Analytical flow cytometry was used to check the purity and quantity of every magnetically sorted T cell population. Each sorted fraction had its genomic DNA isolated and then quantified by UV absorbance on a Nanodrop 2000c. Study-level results and caveats: Pairwise subsampling led to the expectation that sequencing depth would affect the degree of clonotype sharing among donors. Because the study included only a small number of donors, the genetic and exposure-history diversity represented was limited. Clonotypes shared by all four sorted-subset donors showed higher generation probabilities than non-shared clonotypes. Only blood was sampled, and tissue TCR repertoires likely differ from those in blood. Larger estimated clonotype richness was generally found for naive subsets than for memory subsets. Rarefaction of sorted-subset datasets indicated incomplete sequencing despite the large sequencing depth. Sharing across a few donors was observed for approximately 5% of naive CD4, over 3% of naive CD8, roughly 2.3% of memory CD4, and less than 0.45% of memory CD8 clonotypes.

The CDR3 contains 13 residues, cysteine and phenylalanine counted. Only the CDR3 DNA is retained, 39 bases long and in frame from the first base. V loses 1 base, J loses 8 bases, and the germline ends lie 9 bases apart. Looking up the germline V gene yields CDR1 MDHEN and CDR2 SYDVKM. Using the deep immunoSEQ assay, TCR CDR3 regions were amplified from genomic DNA by multiplex PCR. Extracted genomic DNA from each cell subset was spread evenly across all wells of several immunoSEQ 96-well plates, with each plate serving as a replicate. For sorted subsets, each replicate PCR was loaded with roughly 0.2 ug genomic DNA, equivalent to 25,000 to 35,000 T cell genomes. The purified libraries were quantified using a Qubit 3.0 fluorometer, sized with a Bioanalyzer 2100, and then quantified again using the KAPA Library Quantification kit. Every immunoSEQ 96-well plate was sequenced on a dedicated single-read 150-cycle Illumina NextSeq 550 flow cell. In the original analysis: The immunoSEQ output contained only junctional sequences without quality scores, so filtering could not match that applied to full-length reads. Sequences were annotated with PyIR, a Python wrapper for IgBLAST v1.9, and V/J genes and CDR3 were assigned using IMGT germline references. Reads with weak V/J assignments (E-value above 1e-6), missing CDR3, stop codons, out-of-frame junctions, or ambiguous translated residues were removed. V3J clonotypes were defined as sequences sharing an identical inferred V gene, J gene, and CDR3 amino acid sequence. Percentage overlap between repertoires was computed as shared unique clonotypes divided by the size of the smaller repertoire. Three approaches were used to assess repertoire richness: RTK rarefaction, the Chao1 estimator, and Recon v2.1 estimates of unobserved clonotypes. Generation probabilities were computed with OLGA for all TCRbeta clonotypes obtained by the gDNA method from a handful of donors. Drawn from immuneACCESS, this table holds only the in-frame rearrangements with V and J called that TCRdb kept. Clones are partly lost; checked studies trace under half to an unresolved V gene and leave the rest unexplained. V and J calls and clone size are given by that table; D and trimming were obtained from the DNA. The sample table holds some 2.1 million clones, of which around 95% were seen once. The top ten hold roughly 1.7% of the sample.

Input material: naive CD8+ T cells from PBMCs. Per the publication, the cell subset or site label means: CD45RA+CCR7+. This clonotype was sampled from a man younger than 35 in good health. Some clones in this sample may be carry-over from other donors' samples. The sequence joins TRBV28 to TRBJ2-1, with no confidently assigned D gene. The CDR3: CASSLSRFDEQFF. The DNA is TGTGCCAGCAGTTTATCCCGGTTCGATGAGCAGTTCTTC.